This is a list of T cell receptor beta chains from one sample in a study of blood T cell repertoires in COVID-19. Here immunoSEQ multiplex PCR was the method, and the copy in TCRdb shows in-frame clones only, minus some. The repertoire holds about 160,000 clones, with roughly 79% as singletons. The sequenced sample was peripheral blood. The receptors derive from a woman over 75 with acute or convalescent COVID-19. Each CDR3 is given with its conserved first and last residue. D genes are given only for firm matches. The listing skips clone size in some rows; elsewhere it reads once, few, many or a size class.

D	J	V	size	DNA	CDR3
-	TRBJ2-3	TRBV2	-	TGTGCCACCGCCCCTCCTAGCATAAGTACGCAGTATTTT	CATAPPSISTQYF
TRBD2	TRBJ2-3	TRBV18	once	TGTGCCAGCTCGCCGCGACTAGCGGGAGGGAACACAGATACGCAGTATTTT	CASSPRLAGGNTDTQYF
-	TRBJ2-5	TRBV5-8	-	TGTGCCAGCAGTTCTCCGGGATCTCGGGAGACCCAGTACTTC	CASSSPGSRETQYF
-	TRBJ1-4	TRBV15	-	TGTGCCACCACAGCGTCAGGGTCAGCTAATGAAAAACTGTTTTTT	CATTASGSANEKLFF
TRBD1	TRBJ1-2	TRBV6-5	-	TGTGCCAGCAGTTTACCGGGACAGGGATCTGGCTACACCTTC	CASSLPGQGSGYTF
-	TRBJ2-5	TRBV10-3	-	TGTGCCATCAATGAGGGAGTAACACAAGAGACCCAGTACTTC	CAINEGVTQETQYF
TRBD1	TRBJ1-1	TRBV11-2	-	TGTGCCAGCAGCTCGGGACAGTGGAACACTGAAGCTTTCTTT	CASSSGQWNTEAFF
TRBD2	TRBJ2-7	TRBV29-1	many	TGCAGCCCCGTCGTGGGGCGGGATGGCGGGAGCCCCCTCGAGCAGTACTTC	CSPVVGRDGGSPLEQYF
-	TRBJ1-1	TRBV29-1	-	TGCAGCGTTGAATTTGGCAGGGGTTTAATCGGGACTGAAGCTTTCTTT	CSVEFGRGLIGTEAFF
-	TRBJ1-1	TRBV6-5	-	TGTGCCAGCAGTTTAATACAGGGAAAGGGCACTGAAGCTTTCTTT	CASSLIQGKGTEAFF
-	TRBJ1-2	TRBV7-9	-	TGTGCCAGCAGTCCTGGACAGTTCTATGGCTACACCTTC	CASSPGQFYGYTF
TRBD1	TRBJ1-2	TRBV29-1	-	TGCAGCGTCCAGGTAAAGGGGGCACTTTATGGCTACACCTTC	CSVQVKGALYGYTF
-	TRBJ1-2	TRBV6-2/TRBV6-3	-	TGTGCCAGCAGTTATGCCATCGGAGGGGACTATGGCTACACCTTC	CASSYAIGGDYGYTF
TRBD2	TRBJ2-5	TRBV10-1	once	TGCGCCAGCAGCCCCGGGCTAGCGGGCTACCAAGAGACCCAGTACTTC	CASSPGLAGYQETQYF
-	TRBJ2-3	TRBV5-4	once	TGTGCCAGCAGCCCACCCATAAGGTCCAGCGGCCCCTCTGATACGCAGTATTTT	CASSPPIRSSGPSDTQYF
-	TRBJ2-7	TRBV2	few	TGTGCCAGCAGTGGAACACAGAGATTTACCTACGAGCAGTACTTC	CASSGTQRFTYEQYF
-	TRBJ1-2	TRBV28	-	TGTGCCAGCAGTTCCCCGAGCTTCAGGCTCAACTTC	CASSSPSFRLNF
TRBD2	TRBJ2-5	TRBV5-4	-	TGTGCCAGCAGCCCGGAGGGACTAGCCGGCGAGACCCAGTACTTC	CASSPEGLAGETQYF
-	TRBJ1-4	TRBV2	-	TGTGCCAGCAGTGAACTTAGCAACAGGGTAGGAGAAAAACTGTTTTTT	CASSELSNRVGEKLFF
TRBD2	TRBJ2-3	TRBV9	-	TGTGCCAGCAGCGCACCCCCCGGGGGGACCACAGATACGCAGTATTTT	CASSAPPGGTTDTQYF
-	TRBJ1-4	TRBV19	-	TGTGCCAGTAGTATCCCCCGACAGCTAACAGGCGAAAAACTGTTTTTT	CASSIPRQLTGEKLFF
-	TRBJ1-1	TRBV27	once	TGTGCCAGCAGTTTAGGCAGGGACTGGATCGGGACTGAAGCTTTCTTT	CASSLGRDWIGTEAFF
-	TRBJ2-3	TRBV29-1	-	TGCAGCGTTGGGCAGGGCCGCCTTTACACAGATACGCAGTATTTT	CSVGQGRLYTDTQYF
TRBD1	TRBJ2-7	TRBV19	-	TGTGCCAGTACAAAGGCAGGGACAGGGGGCTACGAGCAGTACTTC	CASTKAGTGGYEQYF
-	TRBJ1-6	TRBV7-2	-	TGTGCCAGCAGCTTAGGCGAGGGAATGGTACCCCTCCACTTT	CASSLGEGMVPLHF
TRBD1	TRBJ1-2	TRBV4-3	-	TGCGCCAGCAGCCAAGATTTTGTGTCCGCGACAGGGGGAGCTGCCTATGGCTACACCTTC	CASSQDFVSATGGAAYGYTF
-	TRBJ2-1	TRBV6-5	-	TGTGCCAGCAGTCTGACCTACGGGGGTGAGCAGTTCTTC	CASSLTYGGEQFF